The 21 T cell receptor beta chains in this list originate from one sample, sequenced in a study of blood T cells in healthy people across ages. A second PCR of about 7 to 12 cycles used a sample-barcoded 5' primer and a J-beta primer mix. TCRdb analysed the 5' RACE reads with MiXCR anew, one entry per CDR3 protein. The sample has approximately 1,700,000 distinct CDR3 sequences; approximately 39% are singletons. The source material was blood. These TCRs come from a human donor in good health.

This clonotype was seen a handful of times. The rearrangement uses TRBV4-2 and TRBJ2-7; no reliable D call. The ends were cut back, 1 base at V and 3 bases at J, with 10 bases in the middle. Germline values: CDR1 LGHNA, CDR2 YNFKEQ. CDR3 size: 14 residues. CDR3 sequence reads: CASSQVPTNYEQYF. CDR3 bases: TGTGCCAGCAGCCAAGTTCCCACCAACTACGAGCAGTACTTC.

The CDR3 DNA reads as TGTGCCAGCAATCTGGAAGGGACAGGGGACAATGAGCAGTTCTTC. This sequence encodes CASNLEGTGDNEQFF. This chain links TRBV27 with TRBJ2-1; TRBD1 aligns across 10 bases. Germline V gene data show CDR1 as MNHEY and CDR2 as SMNVEV (reference sequence). V trimming: 7 bases; J trimming: 5 bases; junction bases outside the gene matches: 8. The CDR3 is 15 amino acids.

This chain uses TRBV7-2 with TRBJ1-4; possible D gene TRBD1, 6 bases. V shed 5 bases and J shed 4 bases, with 17 bases lying between them. Germline CDR1 reads SGHTA; CDR2 reads FQGNSA. This CDR3 comprises 16 residues. The CDR3 sequence is CASSPSGRGLNEKLFF. CDR3 coding DNA: TGTGCCAGCAGCCCCTCCGGACGGGGGCTTAATGAAAAACTGTTTTTT.

The genes are TRBV29-1 and TRBJ2-1, with D possibly being TRBD2 (5 bases). The CDR3 is 15 amino acids. Germline assignment: CDR1 SQVTM and CDR2 ANQGSEA. Trimming took off 7 bases at V and 0 bases at J, with 16 bases between the two ends. The CDR3 DNA reads TGCAGCGCCGAGGGTGGCAGGAGCTCCTACAATGAGCAGTTCTTC. This translates into CSAEGGRSSYNEQFF.

The sample holds a few counts of this clonotype. The chain recombines TRBV7-9 with TRBJ1-4; 9 nucleotides align to TRBD1. This CDR3 spans 16 amino acids. Germline V gene data show CDR1 as SEHNR and CDR2 as FQNEAQ (reference sequence). V was pared by 5 bases and J by 7 bases, with 11 bases of the junction left unmatched. The chain's CDR3 is CASSHASGTGPEKLFF. The CDR3 DNA reads TGTGCCAGCAGCCATGCCTCCGGGACAGGGCCTGAAAAACTGTTTTTT.

The CDR3 DNA reads as TGTGCCAGCAGCCAAGGGAGGCCCGGGGGAGGAAATGAGCAGTTCTTC. It specifies CASSQGRPGGGNEQFF. This chain uses TRBV14 with TRBJ2-1; a possible D gene is TRBD2 (6 bases). Trimming removed 1 base from V and 7 bases from J, with 17 bases in between. Germline CDR1 is SGHDN and CDR2 is FVKESK. This CDR3 comprises 16 residues. The full variable domain, its missing parts supplied by reference TRBV14 and TRBJ2-1, is EAGVTQFPSHSVIEKGQTVTLRCDPISGHDNLYWYRRVMGKEIKFLLHFVKESKQDESGMPNNRFLAERTGGTYSTLKVQPAELEDSGVYFCASSQGRPGGGNEQFFGPGTRLTVL.

V is TRBV5-1 and J is TRBJ2-3, with D tentatively TRBD2 (6 bases). The CDR3 covers 15 residues. Germline-derived CDR1 and CDR2 are SGHRS and YFSETQ. V lost 7 bases to trimming and J lost 1 base, with 16 bases between them. The CDR3 sequence is CASFPSERGTDTQYF. CDR3 DNA sequence: TGCGCCAGCTTCCCCTCGGAGCGGGGCACAGATACGCAGTATTTT.

The J gene is TRBJ2-1, the V gene TRBV3-1, with a tentative D call TRBD2 (5 bases). Trimming removed 1 base at V and 9 bases at J, with 7 bases between. Germline V gives CDR1 LGHDT, CDR2 YNNKEL (reference sequence). The CDR3 consists of 12 residues. Here the CDR3 reads CASSQVGSEQFF. CDR3 sequence (DNA): TGTGCCAGCAGCCAAGTGGGGAGTGAGCAGTTCTTC.

This clonotype has a handful of counts. The V and J genes are TRBV5-1 and TRBJ2-3; 9 bases match TRBD1. The CDR3 covers 15 residues. Trimming at V came to 5 bases and at J to 2 bases, leaving 6 bases not matched to a gene. Germline lookup yields CDR1 SGHRS and CDR2 YFSETQ. DNA for the CDR3: TGCGCCAGCAGAAGGGACAGGGAATTCACAGATACGCAGTATTTT. This gives the protein CASRRDREFTDTQYF.

The chain recombines TRBV4-2 with TRBJ1-1; D ambiguous. CDR3 length equals 14 residues. Trimming took off 1 base at V and 3 bases at J, with 9 bases between the two ends. CDR1 is LGHNA and CDR2 is YNFKEQ in the germline V gene. The CDR3 DNA follows: TGTGCCAGCAGCCAAGGAGGGAGGGACACTGAAGCTTTCTTT. Translating it yields CASSQGGRDTEAFF.

In its sample, this clonotype was seen a few times. The chain carries TRBV7-2 and TRBJ2-3; the D is unclear. CDR1 SGHTA and CDR2 FQGNSA come from the germline V gene. The CDR3 length is 16 residues. Trimming removed 0 bases from V and 1 base from J, with 11 bases in between. The CDR3 spells CASSLAAGVGTDTQYF. The CDR3 nucleotides are TGTGCCAGCAGCTTAGCAGCAGGAGTAGGCACAGATACGCAGTATTTT. Filled out from reference TRBV7-2 and TRBJ2-3, the complete variable domain reads GAGVSQSPSNKVTEKGKDVELRCDPISGHTALYWYRQSLGQGLEFLIYFQGNSAPDKSGLPSDRFSAERTGGSVSTLTIQRTQQEDSAVYLCASSLAAGVGTDTQYFGPGTRLTVL.

The table lists this clonotype with a few counts. A much larger clone differs by one base, so this may be a read error. The CDR3 nucleotides are TGCAGTGCTAGGAGGGCTAGCGGACAGGTCGCTTCCTACAATGAGCAGTTCTTC. It encodes CSARRASGQVASYNEQFF. The rearrangement uses TRBV20-1 and TRBJ2-1, with D perhaps given as TRBD1 or TRBD2 (7 bases each). CDR1 is DFQATT, CDR2 SNEGSKA, per germline (reference sequence). This CDR3 spans 18 amino acids. V was cut by 3 bases and J by 1 base, with 22 bases left in between.

This clonotype was counted only a few times. The chain joins TRBV29-1 to TRBJ2-4; TRBD1 or TRBD2 may be the D gene (5 bases each). The V end lost 3 bases, the J end lost 3 bases, and 9 bases lay between the germline ends. Germline lookup yields CDR1 SQVTM and CDR2 ANQGSEA. CDR3 length: 13 residues. The CDR3 reads CSVEGVGKNIQYF. For the CDR3, the DNA is TGCAGCGTTGAGGGGGTTGGCAAAAACATTCAGTACTTC.

There are a few counts of this clonotype. The chain carries TRBV11-2 and TRBJ1-3, with D maybe TRBD1 (6 bases). V shed 4 bases and J shed 3 bases, with 10 bases lying between them. Germline lookup yields CDR1 SGHAT and CDR2 FQNNGV. The CDR3 covers 14 residues. Written as DNA, the CDR3 is TGTGCCAGCAGCTCCCCAGGGGTTGGAAACACCATATATTTT. As protein: CASSSPGVGNTIYF.

The genes are TRBV24-1 and TRBJ1-2; D is ambiguous. The CDR3 consists of 12 residues. Per germline, CDR1 KGHDR and CDR2 SFDVKD. V lost 5 bases to trimming and J lost 6 bases, with 9 bases between them. The CDR3 bases are TGTGCCACCAGTGTTCACACCCATGGCTACACCTTC. Its translation: CATSVHTHGYTF.

As to this clonotype: The junction departs from the called germline gene at one end, perhaps through a read error. The J gene is TRBJ2-2, the V gene TRBV7-2, with TRBD2 as a possible D gene (5 bases). CDR1 and CDR2 (germline): SGHTA, FQGNSA. The CDR3 totals 15 residues. The CDR3 region is CARSLWRVPTGELFF. As DNA, the CDR3 is TGTGCCCGCAGCTTATGGCGGGTTCCCACCGGGGAGCTGTTTTTT. Full variable domain (missing parts from reference TRBV7-2 and TRBJ2-2): GAGVSQSPSNKVTEKGKDVELRCDPISGHTALYWYRQSLGQGLEFLIYFQGNSAPDKSGLPSDRFSAERTGGSVSTLTIQRTQQEDSAVYLCARSLWRVPTGELFFGEGSRLTVL.

The chain combines TRBV6-1 with TRBJ2-6; the D is unclear. CDR1 and CDR2 from the germline V gene are MNHNS and SASEGT. This CDR3 has 17 residues. Trimming took off 0 bases at V and 4 bases at J, with 13 bases between the two ends. This chain's CDR3 is CASSEALWGSGANVLTF. Here the CDR3 DNA reads TGTGCCAGCAGTGAAGCGCTCTGGGGTTCCGGGGCCAACGTCCTGACTTTC.

This clonotype has a handful of counts. The V and J genes are TRBV27 and TRBJ2-7; possibly TRBD2 for D (6 bases). The V gene's germline CDR1 is MNHEY and CDR2 SMNVEV (reference sequence). V was clipped by 8 bases and J by 3 bases, with 20 bases between them. The CDR3 extends over 15 amino acids. The CDR3 spells CASRGSRTGFYEQYF. DNA of the CDR3: TGTGCCAGCCGGGGGTCCCGCACTGGGTTCTACGAGCAGTACTTC.

CDR3 in amino acids: CASSPQDGSSYNEQFF. The CDR3 DNA sequence: TGTGCCAGCAGTCCGCAGGACGGGAGCTCCTACAATGAGCAGTTCTTC. V and J are TRBV12-3 or TRBV12-4 and TRBJ2-1; the D gene is possibly TRBD2 (6 bases). CDR3 size: 16 residues. The V end was cut by 5 bases, the J end by 0 bases, with 14 bases between.

The chain couples TRBV28 to TRBJ2-3; TRBD2 aligns across 10 bases. The CDR3 consists of 15 residues. Germline V gene data show CDR1 as MDHEN and CDR2 as SYDVKM. V trimming: 6 bases; J trimming: 2 bases; junction bases outside the gene matches: 5. In nucleotides, the CDR3 is TGTGCCAGCAGCAAAGCGGGGGGGCCCACAGATACGCAGTATTTT. Its protein is CASSKAGGPTDTQYF.

This chain joins TRBV29-1 and TRBJ2-5; D perhaps matches TRBD2 (6 bases). Trimming left V 6 bases short and J 2 bases short, with 13 bases between. The CDR3 spans 13 residues. CDR1 SQVTM and CDR2 ANQGSEA come from the germline V gene. CDR3 in DNA: TGCAGCGTCCCTTGGGCGGGGCAAGAGACCCAGTACTTC. It codes for CSVPWAGQETQYF.